Here is one T cell receptor beta chain with its context. Its target is unknown. The PCR employed 60 Vbeta primers together with 13 Jbeta primers. Method: immunoSEQ multiplex PCR; TCRdb's copy keeps in-frame clones and lacks some. The repertoire has 200,000 to 250,000 clones, approximately 80% of them found once; the top ten carry around 1.7%. The data originate from a study of cytomegalovirus exposure and HLA in healthy donors. Study-level results: Cytomegalovirus-associated TCR beta chains were listed, numbering approximately 150.

The CDR3 loop spans 15 amino acids. The V gene's germline CDR1 is LGHNT and CDR2 FRNRAP. The V and J ends lost 4 bases and 3 bases respectively, with 15 bases between them. The chain recombines TRBV12-5 with TRBJ2-5, with D possibly being TRBD1 (6 bases). The clonotype comes from a man between 50 and 59 years old in good health and CMV-seronegative. What was sequenced was PBMCs. CDR3 coding DNA: TGTGCTAGTGGTTCAGGACAACCAGGGGAAGAGACCCAGTACTTC. This translates into CASGSGQPGEETQYF. Supplemented by reference TRBV12-5 and TRBJ2-5, the full variable domain reads DARVTQTPRHKVTEMGQEVTMRCQPILGHNTVFWYRQTMMQGLELLAYFRNRAPLDDSGMPKDRFSAEMPDATLATLKIQPSEPRDSAVYFCASGSGQPGEETQYFGPGTRLLVL.